Below are 5 T cell receptor beta chains sequenced from a single sample in a study of blood T cell repertoires in COVID-19. Here immunoSEQ multiplex PCR was the method, and the copy in TCRdb shows in-frame clones only, minus some. Of 120,000 or so clones in the sample, around nine tenths were seen once. Sequenced material: peripheral blood. Every receptor here comes from a woman older than 75 with acute or convalescent COVID-19.

The genes are TRBV7-8 and TRBJ1-5; D remains unclear. CDR1 and CDR2 (germline): SGHVS, FQNEAQ. The CDR3 has 12 amino acids. Trimming removed 10 bases from V and 0 bases from J, with 7 bases in between. CDR3 loop: CATSYSNQPQHF. Written as DNA, the CDR3 is TGTGCCACCAGTTATAGCAATCAGCCCCAGCATTTT.

CDR3 nucleotide sequence: TGTGCCAGTCGAGGGAGGGCCTTTTCCTACGAGCAGTACTTC. Its translation is CASRGRAFSYEQYF. The V gene is TRBV6-5, the J gene TRBJ2-7; TRBD2 agrees at 7 bases. The CDR3 runs to 14 residues. From germline, CDR1 is MNHEY and CDR2 SVGAGI. Trimming removed 9 bases from V and 1 base from J; junction bases left unmatched: 9.

This clone was detected a few times. The chain uses TRBV25-1 and TRBJ2-7; no clear D gene. The germline gives CDR1 MGHDK, CDR2 SYGVNS. Trimming left V 4 bases short and J 0 bases short, with 19 bases between. The CDR3 sequence is 17 residues long. CDR3 amino acids: CASSGSRPRINSYEQYF. As DNA, the CDR3 is TGTGCCAGCAGTGGCTCCAGGCCACGGATCAACTCCTACGAGCAGTACTTC.

The gene calls are TRBV27 and TRBJ1-2, with D perhaps TRBD1 (6 bases). Trimming left V 5 bases short and J 8 bases short, with 24 bases between. Germline CDR1 is MNHEY and CDR2 is SMNVEV (reference sequence). This CDR3 has 16 amino acids. CDR3 in DNA: TGTGCCAGCAGTCTCCAAGGACAGTTGGCGGGTACGGGCTACACCTTC. It specifies CASSLQGQLAGTGYTF.

The chain recombines TRBV7-2 with TRBJ1-4, with D perhaps TRBD1 (6 bases). Germline loops: CDR1 SGHTA, CDR2 FQGNSA. The germline V and J ends were trimmed by 5 bases and 5 bases, with 12 bases remaining between them. The CDR3 is 14 amino acids. CDR3 loop: CASSPDRFNEKLFF. The CDR3 nucleotides read TGTGCCAGCAGCCCCGACAGGTTCAATGAAAAACTGTTTTTT.